These T cell receptor beta chains were read from a single sample in a study of T-cell memory formation after mild COVID-19. One entry per CDR3 protein results from TCRdb running MiXCR on the 5' RACE reads. Among under 300,000 distinct CDR3 sequences listed, roughly 10% were seen once. Sequencing input: PBMCs or a T cell subset sorted from them (not recorded which). All receptors come from a man aged 18 to 30 who had mild COVID-19 (a few samples of this study predate the infection). Cell type and time point are not known. CDR3s include the opening cysteine and the closing phenylalanine or tryptophan. A D gene is named only where the DNA matches it firmly. The listing skips clone size in some rows; elsewhere it reads once, few, many or a size class.

TRBJ2-1	few	TRBV28	-	CASIRGGSYNEQFF	TGTGCCAGCATCAGGGGGGGATCCTACAATGAGCAGTTCTTC
TRBJ1-2	-	TRBV7-9	-	CASSPENYGYTF	TGTGCCAGCAGCCCGGAGAACTATGGCTACACCTTC
TRBJ2-3	few	TRBV27	-	CASSYGPGPGDTQYF	TGTGCCAGCAGTTACGGCCCGGGTCCGGGGGATACGCAGTATTTT
TRBJ2-3	many	TRBV12-3/TRBV12-4	TRBD2	CASSSSGGDTDTQYF	TGTGCCAGCAGTTCTAGCGGGGGGGACACAGATACGCAGTATTTT
TRBJ1-1	few	TRBV12-3/TRBV12-4	-	CASSLLGAAPNTEAFF	TGTGCCAGCAGTTTATTGGGCGCGGCCCCAAACACTGAAGCTTTCTTT
TRBJ1-1	-	TRBV7-2	-	CASSSFPGSGTEAFF	TGTGCCAGCAGCTCTTTCCCTGGATCCGGGACTGAAGCTTTCTTT
TRBJ2-2	-	TRBV7-2	TRBD2	CASSLAYRAGVNTGELFF	TGTGCCAGCAGCTTAGCTTATCGTGCGGGGGTGAACACCGGGGAGCTGTTTTTT
TRBJ1-1	few	TRBV6-2/TRBV6-3	-	CASSPDRYRKAFF	TGTGCCAGCAGCCCCGACCGTTACAGGAAGGCTTTCTTT
TRBJ1-1	few	TRBV20-1	TRBD1	CSARDRGELAFF	TGCAGTGCCCGGGACAGGGGAGAGTTAGCTTTCTTT
TRBJ2-7	-	TRBV6-2/TRBV6-3	-	CASSYAYEQYF	TGTGCCAGCAGTTACGCCTACGAGCAGTACTTC
TRBJ2-3	few	TRBV20-1	TRBD2	CSAEAGGSTDTQYF	TGCAGTGCGGAGGCGGGGGGAAGCACAGATACGCAGTATTTT
TRBJ1-5	-	TRBV20-1	-	CSAPTDPYSNQPQHF	TGCAGTGCTCCGACAGACCCTTATAGCAATCAGCCCCAGCATTTT
TRBJ2-3	-	TRBV10-3	-	CAINGDSDTQYF	TGTGCCATCAACGGGGACTCAGATACGCAGTATTTT
TRBJ2-2	many	TRBV4-1	-	CASSQDGRGTGELFF	TGCGCCAGCAGCCAAGACGGGCGCGGCACCGGGGAGCTGTTTTTT
TRBJ1-1	many	TRBV6-5	-	CASSYVRVREAFF	TGTGCCAGCAGTTACGTCCGGGTAAGGGAAGCTTTCTTT
TRBJ2-5	few	TRBV5-6	-	CASSLAEETQYF	TGTGCCAGCAGCTTGGCCGAAGAGACCCAGTACTTC
TRBJ1-5	few	TRBV19	-	CASRSAPNQPQHF	TGTGCCAGTAGGTCAGCCCCCAATCAGCCCCAGCATTTT
TRBJ1-2	-	TRBV7-2	-	CASSLFGQSYGYTF	TGTGCCAGCAGCTTATTCGGACAGTCCTATGGCTACACCTTC
TRBJ1-1	few	TRBV2	-	CASRVRQNTEAFF	TGTGCCAGCAGGGTTAGACAGAACACTGAAGCTTTCTTT
TRBJ1-3	-	TRBV5-1	-	CASSLGDGDSGNTIYF	TGCGCCAGCAGCTTGGGGGACGGAGACTCTGGAAACACCATATATTTT
TRBJ2-4	-	TRBV7-2	TRBD2	CASSLEGTRGGVDIQYF	TGTGCCAGCAGCTTAGAGGGCACGCGGGGGGGCGTAGACATTCAGTACTTC
TRBJ2-1	-	TRBV7-2	-	CASLITPRDEQFF	TGTGCCAGCTTAATAACCCCTCGGGATGAGCAGTTCTTC
TRBJ1-2	-	TRBV28	-	CASSLGAPSGYGYTF	TGTGCCAGCAGTTTGGGGGCTCCCTCTGGGTATGGCTACACCTTC
TRBJ1-1	-	TRBV6-1	TRBD1	CASSEGGGAYTEAFF	TGTGCCAGCAGTGAAGGAGGGGGCGCGTACACTGAAGCTTTCTTT
TRBJ1-1	few	TRBV2	TRBD1	CASSRDRGENTEAFF	TGTGCCAGCAGCCGGGACAGGGGCGAAAACACTGAAGCTTTCTTT
TRBJ2-5	-	TRBV3-1	-	CASSQGLGVVNAETQYF	TGTGCCAGCAGCCAAGGACTAGGAGTTGTAAATGCGGAGACCCAGTACTTC
TRBJ2-7	few	TRBV30	TRBD1	CACNLRDRAEQYF	TGTGCCTGCAATCTCCGGGACAGGGCCGAGCAGTACTTC
TRBJ1-5	-	TRBV4-1	-	CASSRGGRLSNQPQHF	TGCGCCAGCAGCCGTGGGGGGCGCCTTAGCAATCAGCCCCAGCATTTT
TRBJ2-2	-	TRBV5-6	-	CASSLYRSVVGELFF	TGTGCCAGCAGCTTATATCGGAGTGTGGTCGGGGAGCTGTTTTTT
TRBJ1-1	few	TRBV7-3	-	CASSLEGRGRKAFF	TGTGCCAGCAGCTTAGAGGGGAGGGGTAGGAAAGCTTTCTTT
TRBJ2-2	few	TRBV3-2	-	CASSQWRQANTGELFF	TGTGCCAGCAGCCAATGGAGACAGGCGAACACCGGGGAGCTGTTTTTT
TRBJ2-3	few	TRBV7-9	TRBD2	CASTPAGGPVDTQYF	TGTGCCAGCACGCCAGCGGGGGGGCCGGTAGATACGCAGTATTTT
TRBJ1-2	many	TRBV15	-	CATSAEGGNYGYTF	TGTGCCACCAGCGCAGAAGGGGGAAACTATGGCTACACCTTC
TRBJ1-2	-	TRBV4-1	-	CASSQEAGNPYGYTF	TGCGCCAGCAGCCAAGAGGCGGGAAACCCCTATGGCTACACCTTC
TRBJ1-1	-	TRBV6-2/TRBV6-3	-	CASSYSTRTEAFF	TGTGCCAGCAGTTACTCGACCAGGACTGAAGCTTTCTTT
TRBJ1-5	-	TRBV4-3	-	CASSPVTTDQPQHF	TGCGCCAGCAGCCCGGTGACAACCGATCAGCCCCAGCATTTT
TRBJ2-1	-	TRBV10-3	TRBD2	CAISYGGAGNEQFF	TGTGCCATCAGCTACGGGGGGGCCGGCAATGAGCAGTTCTTC
TRBJ1-6	few	TRBV4-3	TRBD1	CASSQDSQGNTPLHF	TGCGCCAGCAGCCAAGATTCACAGGGGAACACACCCCTCCACTTT
TRBJ1-1	few	TRBV11-2	-	CASSLDQGTTSYF	TGTGCCAGCAGCTTAGATCAAGGGACGACTTCTTACTTT
TRBJ1-2	many	TRBV7-2	-	CASSLGPGTIYGYTF	TGTGCCAGCAGCTTAGGTCCAGGAACTATCTATGGCTACACCTTC
TRBJ2-5	few	TRBV12-3/TRBV12-4	-	CASSWGPQETQYF	TGTGCCAGCAGTTGGGGACCCCAAGAGACCCAGTACTTC
TRBJ2-7	-	TRBV6-5	-	CASSFAEGYEQYF	TGTGCCAGCAGTTTTGCAGAAGGCTACGAGCAGTACTTC
TRBJ1-2	few	TRBV11-2	-	CASSLWESSGYTF	TGTGCCAGCAGCTTATGGGAGTCGAGTGGCTACACCTTC
TRBJ1-1	-	TRBV20-1	-	CSASLGNTEAFF	TGCAGTGCTAGTCTCGGGAACACTGAAGCTTTCTTT
TRBJ2-7	few	TRBV6-5	-	CASSYSGGYSYEQYF	TGTGCCAGCAGTTACTCGGGAGGCTACTCCTACGAGCAGTACTTC
TRBJ1-1	many	TRBV7-9	-	CASSLILTEAFF	TGTGCCAGCAGCTTAATTCTCACTGAAGCTTTCTTT
TRBJ2-5	-	TRBV18	-	CASSNTRSETQYF	TGTGCCAGCTCAAACACACGTTCAGAGACCCAGTACTTC
TRBJ2-5	few	TRBV4-1	-	CASSQERGWGTQYF	TGCGCCAGCAGCCAAGAGAGGGGTTGGGGGACCCAGTACTTC
TRBJ1-2	-	TRBV6-5	TRBD1	CASSYSRTGGSGYTF	TGTGCCAGCAGTTACTCGCGGACAGGGGGATCCGGCTACACCTTC
TRBJ1-3	few	TRBV6-6	TRBD1	CASRQGSGNTIYF	TGTGCCAGCAGACAGGGGTCCGGAAACACCATATATTTT
TRBJ2-3	-	TRBV28	-	CASSPPGQGNPDTQYF	TGTGCCAGCAGTCCCCCCGGGCAGGGCAATCCAGATACGCAGTATTTT
TRBJ2-7	-	TRBV7-2	-	CASSLVAASYEQYF	TGTGCCAGCAGCTTAGTAGCAGCCTCCTACGAGCAGTACTTC
TRBJ2-7	-	TRBV7-9	TRBD2	CASSRGGGLYEQYF	TGTGCCAGCAGCCGTGGGGGGGGACTCTACGAGCAGTACTTC
TRBJ2-3	many	TRBV7-9	-	CASSSITDTQYF	TGTGCCAGCAGCAGCATCACGGATACGCAGTATTTT
TRBJ1-2	few	TRBV6-5	TRBD1	CASTSTGDLYGYTF	TGTGCCAGCACCTCAACAGGGGACCTTTATGGCTACACCTTC